The present TCR beta chain was sequenced within a study of blood T cell repertoires in COVID-19. Study overall: Acute-phase and convalescent COVID-19 samples originated in the United States, Italy and Spain. T cells, B-cell-depleted T cells, or PBMCs supplied cDNA or gDNA.

The V gene lost 4 bases and the J gene lost 3 bases, with 12 bases spanning the gap. Looked up from germline, CDR1 is SGHRS and CDR2 is YFSETQ. This CDR3 region has 14 residues. TCRdb keeps only in-frame clones here, not all; method: immunoSEQ multiplex PCR. The table shows some 150,000 clones, with 80% to 90% occurring only once. The V call is TRBV5-1, the J call TRBJ2-3; D not resolved. What was sequenced was peripheral blood. The clonotype was recovered from a woman between 50 and 59 years old with acute or convalescent COVID-19. CDR3 sequence reads: CASSPRSNTDTQYF. In nucleotides, the CDR3 is TGCGCCAGCAGCCCCAGATCAAATACAGATACGCAGTATTTT.